One sample yielded the 28 T cell receptor beta chains listed below, sequenced in a study of vaccination and CD4 T cells after COVID-19. Sequence data for DNA of cultured CD4+ T cells were generated by the Oncomine TCR Beta short-read assay. TCRdb re-called the PCR reads through MiXCR, storing one row per CDR3 protein. Among 11,000 or so distinct CDR3 sequences listed, roughly 56% were seen once. These receptors have no known antigen. Treatment given: roughly 10-day PBMC culture with coronavirus spike peptide pools or control peptides (ViraFEST assay). Input material: CD4+ T cells from blood, cultured in vitro. These receptors originate from a human donor who had recovered from COVID-19.

The chain is built from TRBV6-1 and TRBJ2-6, with D possibly matching TRBD1 (5 bases). The CDR3 is 15 amino acids. The germline V and J ends were trimmed by 5 bases and 2 bases, with 10 bases remaining between them. Germline V gives CDR1 MNHNS, CDR2 SASEGT. CDR3 protein: CASSRREPGANVLTF. The DNA for the CDR3 is TGTGCCAGCAGTCGCAGGGAACCTGGGGCCAACGTCCTGACTTTC.

This clonotype was counted between two and nine times. V usage is TRBV20-1 and J usage is TRBJ2-4; D not certain. The CDR3 is 15 residues long. V was cut by 3 bases and J by 8 bases, with 20 bases left in between. The germline gives CDR1 DFQATT, CDR2 SNEGSKA (reference sequence). CDR3 sequence reads: CSASYGSGSIDIQYF. CDR3 sequence (DNA): TGCAGTGCTAGTTATGGGTCGGGTAGTATTGACATTCAGTACTTC.

V gene TRBV18 combines with J gene TRBJ1-5; unclear D gene. The length of the CDR3 is 14 residues. The V and J ends lost 0 bases and 5 bases respectively, with 8 bases between them. Germline V gives CDR1 KGHSH, CDR2 LQKENI. The CDR3 sequence: CASSPPSRDQPQHF. The CDR3 DNA follows: TGTGCCAGCTCACCACCGTCGCGAGATCAGCCCCAGCATTTT.

This chain uses TRBV28 with TRBJ2-7, with 7 bases aligning to TRBD1. J was trimmed by 3 bases and V by 6 bases; bases with no gene match: 11. CDR3 length equals 15 residues. Looked up from germline, CDR1 is MDHEN and CDR2 is SYDVKM. The CDR3 spells CASRSTGTAIYEQYF. CDR3 sequence (DNA): TGTGCCAGCAGGTCGACCGGGACAGCAATCTACGAGCAGTACTTC.

This CDR3 is CASMTSGLRMAKNIQYF. The CDR3, as DNA: TGTGCCAGCATGACTAGCGGCCTACGCATGGCCAAAAACATTCAGTACTTC. This chain links TRBV2 with TRBJ2-4; TRBD2 agrees at 9 bases. The germline gives CDR1 SNHLY, CDR2 FYNNEI. The CDR3 loop spans 17 amino acids. V dropped 7 bases and J dropped 1; count of bases not matched to a gene: 11.

This clonotype came up a few times. The chain links TRBV19 to TRBJ2-3; TRBD2 matches at 8 bases. V dropped 6 bases and J dropped 0; count of bases not matched to a gene: 2. The CDR3 covers 14 residues. CDR1 and CDR2 from the germline V gene are LNHDA and SQIVND (reference sequence). The CDR3 reads CASRSSGSTDTQYF. For the CDR3, the DNA is TGTGCCAGTAGATCTAGCGGGAGCACAGATACGCAGTATTTT.

The chain combines TRBV29-1 with TRBJ2-3; the D gene is possibly TRBD2 (5 bases). Germline V gene data show CDR1 as SQVTM and CDR2 as ANQGSEA. The CDR3 spans 13 residues. Trimming removed 4 bases at V and 3 bases at J, with 11 bases between. The DNA of the CDR3 is TGCAGCGTTGTGCGGGTGGGGACAGATACGCAGTATTTT. It specifies CSVVRVGTDTQYF.

V and J are TRBV20-1 and TRBJ2-7, with 8 nucleotides matching TRBD1. V dropped 2 bases and J dropped 6; count of bases not matched to a gene: 6. In germline, CDR1 is DFQATT, CDR2 SNEGSKA (reference sequence). CDR3 length: 13 residues. The CDR3 spells CSARTDREGEQYF. The DNA of the CDR3 is TGCAGTGCTAGAACGGACAGGGAAGGCGAGCAGTACTTC.

This rearrangement joins TRBV24-1 to TRBJ2-1, with D perhaps being TRBD1 or TRBD2 (6 bases each). V gave up 2 bases and J gave up 7 bases, with 17 bases separating them. The germline V gene has CDR1 KGHDR and CDR2 SFDVKD. This CDR3 region has 16 residues. This CDR3 reads CATSDSRGPGWNEQFF. In DNA form, the CDR3 reads TGTGCCACCAGTGATTCACGGGGGCCCGGGTGGAATGAGCAGTTCTTC.

Only one count was recorded for this clonotype. This chain joins TRBV6-1 and TRBJ1-1; D unclear. The CDR3 spans 12 residues. V shed 3 bases and J shed 7 bases, with 9 bases lying between them. Germline lookup yields CDR1 MNHNS and CDR2 SASEGT. The CDR3 DNA sequence: TGTGCCAGCAGTGAGAGTCGGGATGAAGCTTTCTTT. It codes for CASSESRDEAFF.

The V gene is TRBV6-2 or TRBV6-3, the J gene TRBJ2-7; 10 bases line up with TRBD2. CDR1 is MNHEY and CDR2 is SVGEGT in the germline V gene. There are 14 residues in the CDR3. V gave up 2 bases and J gave up 4 bases; unmatched junction bases: 2. CDR3 loop: CASSYETSGYEQYF. CDR3 sequence (DNA): TGTGCCAGCAGTTACGAGACTAGCGGGTACGAGCAGTACTTC.

Only one count was recorded for this clonotype. This sequence joins TRBV19 and TRBJ2-5; the match to TRBD2 covers 7 bases. Germline CDR1 LNHDA, CDR2 SQIVND (reference sequence). V was pared by 3 bases and J by 4 bases, with 8 bases of the junction left unmatched. This CDR3 is built from 15 residues. This CDR3 is CASSMEGLNRETQYF. CDR3 nucleotide sequence: TGTGCCAGTAGTATGGAGGGACTAAACAGAGAGACCCAGTACTTC.

This clonotype was recorded once. This chain links TRBV6-2 or TRBV6-3 with TRBJ2-3, with no clear D. Trimming removed 6 bases from V and 0 bases from J, with 10 bases in between. The V gene's germline CDR1 is MNHEY and CDR2 SVGEGT. This CDR3 comprises 14 residues. The CDR3 loop is CASRLGRSTDTQYF. In DNA form, the CDR3 reads TGTGCCAGCAGACTCGGACGGAGCACAGATACGCAGTATTTT.

This rearrangement joins TRBV19 to TRBJ2-5; D is possibly TRBD2 (8 bases). The germline CDR1 and CDR2 sequences are LNHDA and SQIVND (reference sequence). V lost 6 bases, J lost 5 bases, and 19 bases lay in between. The CDR3 extends over 15 amino acids. The CDR3 DNA reads as TGTGCCAGTAGCACGACCGGGGGGGGACAGGAGACCCAGTACTTC. Translated, it gives CASSTTGGGQETQYF.

This clonotype showed up just a few times. The chain recombines TRBV5-4 with TRBJ2-2; TRBD1 matches 12 bases. The CDR3 loop spans 16 amino acids. The J segment lost 4 bases and the V segment lost 5 bases, leaving 6 bases of the junction unmatched. Germline loops: CDR1 SGHNT, CDR2 YYREEE (reference sequence). The CDR3 protein is CASRKGDRGLTGELFF. The CDR3 DNA reads TGTGCCAGCAGGAAGGGGGACAGGGGGCTCACCGGGGAGCTGTTTTTT.

The chain is built from TRBV2 and TRBJ1-5; the match to TRBD1 covers 7 bases. The CDR3 runs 15 residues. Germline trimming cut 0 bases from V and 2 bases from J; bases unmatched to any gene: 1. Germline-derived CDR1 and CDR2 are SNHLY and FYNNEI. CDR3 region: CASSEATGGNQPQHF. The CDR3 DNA reads TGTGCCAGCAGTGAAGCTACAGGGGGCAATCAGCCCCAGCATTTT.

This clonotype occurred once. The chain recombines TRBV29-1 with TRBJ1-1; D may be TRBD1 (6 bases). CDR1 SQVTM and CDR2 ANQGSEA come from the germline V gene. The CDR3 runs to 12 residues. V lost 7 bases and J 2 bases, leaving 11 bases between the germline ends. The chain's CDR3 is CSGHRVNTEAFF. CDR3 nucleotide sequence: TGCAGCGGTCACAGGGTTAACACTGAAGCTTTCTTT.

This clonotype was detected a few times. The chain uses TRBV21-1 and TRBJ2-5; the DNA was not compared with TRBD1, the D call given in the table. TRBV21-1 is shown as a pseudogene. The CDR3 runs to 14 residues. CDR3 DNA: TGTGCCAGCAGCGACTTAGTAGGGGCAGAGACCCAGTACTTC. Translation gives CASSDLVGAETQYF.

The genes are TRBV10-3 and TRBJ1-5; D ambiguous. Germline loops: CDR1 ENHRY, CDR2 SYGVKD. The V and J ends lost 10 bases and 7 bases respectively, with 14 bases between them. The length of the CDR3 is 12 residues. Here the CDR3 DNA reads TGTGCCAGCGGCACGGAGCCCCAGCCCCAGCATTTT. It is translated as CASGTEPQPQHF.

This chain connects TRBV19 to TRBJ1-6; 8 bases agree with TRBD1. Germline CDR1 is LNHDA and CDR2 is SQIVND (reference sequence). V lost 8 bases, J lost 10 bases, and 10 bases stayed unmatched. This CDR3 region has 14 residues. CDR3 loop: CASRSQGAGSPLHF. As DNA, the CDR3 is TGTGCCAGTCGGAGTCAGGGGGCCGGGTCACCCCTCCACTTT.

CDR3 in amino acids: CSASAVTSWEYEQYF. CDR3 DNA sequence: TGCAGTGCTAGTGCGGTGACGTCTTGGGAGTACGAGCAGTACTTC. The V gene is TRBV20-1, the J gene TRBJ2-1, with a weak D call TRBD2 (5 bases). The DNA end is more similar to TRBJ2-7, so the J call may be wrong. Germline assignment: CDR1 DFQATT and CDR2 SNEGSKA (reference sequence). CDR3 size: 15 residues.

The chain combines TRBV6-2 or TRBV6-3 with TRBJ1-5, with 9 bases aligning to TRBD1. There are 14 residues in the CDR3. The V gene end was trimmed by 6 bases and the J gene end by 7 bases; junction bases not matched to a gene: 7. Germline CDR1 reads MNHEY; CDR2 reads SVGEGT. CDR3 sequence: CASRPGTGIQPQHF. The CDR3 DNA reads TGTGCCAGCAGGCCCGGGACAGGGATCCAGCCCCAGCATTTT.

The rearrangement joins TRBV30 to TRBJ1-1; D is uncertain. The V and J ends lost 2 bases and 6 bases respectively, with 7 bases between them. CDR3 length: 11 amino acids. The germline CDR1 and CDR2 sequences are GTSNPN and SVGIG (reference sequence). The CDR3 DNA reads TGTGCCTGGAGTTTGAGGGCTGAAGCTTTCTTT. Translation: CAWSLRAEAFF.

This clonotype was recorded a few times. This chain uses TRBV28 with TRBJ1-5; D gene ambiguous. Germline values: CDR1 MDHEN, CDR2 SYDVKM. The CDR3 totals 13 residues. Trimming shortened V by 4 bases and J by 4 bases, and 8 bases separated the two germline ends. The CDR3 bases are TGTGCCAGCAGTTCCCCGCCAAATCAGCCCCAGCATTTT. It codes for CASSSPPNQPQHF.

This clonotype occurred once. This chain connects TRBV6-5 to TRBJ2-1; 8 bases fit TRBD2. Germline CDR1 reads MNHEY; CDR2 reads SVGAGI. J gave up 7 bases and V 2 bases, and 7 bases lay outside the gene matches. CDR3 length: 15 amino acids. CDR3 protein: CASSYPSAGANEQFF. The CDR3 DNA follows: TGTGCCAGCAGTTACCCCTCAGCGGGAGCAAATGAGCAGTTCTTC.

This sequence joins TRBV20-1 and TRBJ1-6, with unresolved D. The germline V gene encodes CDR1 DFQATT and CDR2 SNEGSKA (reference sequence). This CDR3 spans 16 amino acids. V was clipped by 5 bases and J by 1 base, with 15 bases between them. For the CDR3, the DNA is TGCAGTGCTCGACCAACAAAGACATCCTATAATTCACCCCTCCACTTT. Its protein is CSARPTKTSYNSPLHF.

This rearrangement joins TRBV7-2 to TRBJ1-6; 9 bases line up with TRBD1. V lost 1 base, J lost 8 bases, and 6 bases stayed unmatched. This CDR3 is 16 amino acids long. Germline-derived CDR1 and CDR2 are SGHTA and FQGNSA. DNA of the CDR3: TGTGCCAGCAGCTTAGGAGGGACAGGGAGTGATTCACCCCTCCACTTT. Its translation: CASSLGGTGSDSPLHF.

The chain carries TRBV10-3 and TRBJ1-3, with D possibly matching TRBD1 (6 bases). CDR3 size: 15 residues. Between the trimmed V and J ends, which lost 8 bases and 0 bases, there was a span of 14 bases. Per the germline V gene, CDR1 is ENHRY and CDR2 is SYGVKD. The CDR3 protein is CAIATGASSGNTIYF. Here the CDR3 DNA reads TGTGCCATCGCCACGGGGGCGAGCTCTGGAAACACCATATATTTT.